Shown below are 18 T cell receptor beta chains from a single sample sequenced in a study of T cells in Graves' hyperthyroidism and ophthalmopathy. Template material for amplifying TCR beta CDR3 regions consisted of RNA transcripts. Initially, a first-round RT-PCR of the TCR CDR3 employed the HTBI primer set. MiXCR, run by TCRdb on the multiplex PCR reads, gives a single entry per CDR3 protein. This table has fewer than 400,000 distinct CDR3 sequences, 25% appearing once. The sequenced sample was blood. Receptors were obtained from a man aged 45 to 65 with Graves' hyperthyroidism.

V is TRBV5-1 and J is TRBJ2-3, with D maybe TRBD1 (8 bases). The CDR3 extends over 14 amino acids. Germline CDR1 is SGHRS and CDR2 is YFSETQ. The V end was cut by 6 bases, the J end by 2 bases, with 13 bases between. This chain's CDR3 is CASKQGGNTDTQYF. The CDR3 DNA sequence: TGCGCCAGCAAACAGGGGGGGAACACAGATACGCAGTATTTT. The full variable domain, rest sourced from reference TRBV5-1 and TRBJ2-3, is KAGVTQTPRYLIKTRGQQVTLSCSPISGHRSVSWYQQTPGQGLQFLFEYFSETQRNKGNFPGRFSGRQFSNSRSEMNVSTLELGDSALYLCASKQGGNTDTQYFGPGTRLTVL.

This clonotype was counted at least ten times. This chain links TRBV5-1 with TRBJ1-1; D perhaps matches TRBD1 (6 bases). This CDR3 comprises 13 residues. Germline V gene data show CDR1 as SGHRS and CDR2 as YFSETQ. V was trimmed by 2 bases and J by 7 bases, leaving 12 bases between them. CDR3 loop: CASSFSEGVEAFF. Here the CDR3 DNA reads TGCGCCAGCAGCTTCTCGGAGGGGGTTGAAGCTTTCTTT. The full variable domain, rest sourced from reference TRBV5-1 and TRBJ1-1, is KAGVTQTPRYLIKTRGQQVTLSCSPISGHRSVSWYQQTPGQGLQFLFEYFSETQRNKGNFPGRFSGRQFSNSRSEMNVSTLELGDSALYLCASSFSEGVEAFFGQGTRLTVV.

The chain couples TRBV25-1 to TRBJ2-4; D may be TRBD1 or TRBD2 (6 bases each). The CDR3 length is 13 residues. V lost 4 bases to trimming and J lost 9 bases, with 13 bases between them. In germline, CDR1 is MGHDK, CDR2 SYGVNS. For the CDR3, the DNA is TGTGCCAGCAGTGGAGGGGGGCGCATCATTCAGTACTTC. Translated: CASSGGGRIIQYF.

Many counts were recorded for this clonotype. V is TRBV7-2 and J is TRBJ2-7; a weak D match, TRBD1 (6 bases). Germline CDR1 and CDR2: SGHTA and FQGNSA. The CDR3 is 12 residues long. The V end was cut by 8 bases, the J end by 3 bases, with 11 bases between. The CDR3, as DNA: TGTGCCAGCGGTGGGACAATCTACGAGCAGTACTTC. Amino acids: CASGGTIYEQYF.

This clonotype was seen a few times. The chain combines TRBV20-1 with TRBJ2-7; D uncertain. CDR3 size: 14 residues. Between the trimmed V and J ends, which lost 1 base and 0 bases, there was a span of 10 bases. Germline CDR1 is DFQATT and CDR2 is SNEGSKA (reference sequence). CDR3 protein: CSARGEKSSYEQYF. The CDR3 nucleotides are TGCAGTGCTAGAGGAGAGAAGAGCTCCTACGAGCAGTACTTC.

In its sample, this clonotype was seen many times. This chain uses TRBV12-3 or TRBV12-4 with TRBJ2-7, with 8 bases matching TRBD2. The CDR3 spans 14 residues. V gave up 1 base and J gave up 7 bases; unmatched junction bases: 6. CDR3 sequence reads: CASSLGVRGGEQYF. CDR3 sequence (DNA): TGTGCCAGCAGTTTAGGGGTCCGCGGGGGGGAGCAGTACTTC.

This chain uses TRBV12-3 or TRBV12-4 with TRBJ2-4; a possible D gene is TRBD2 (6 bases). V shed 1 base and J shed 5 bases, with 9 bases lying between them. This CDR3 is built from 14 residues. The CDR3 DNA sequence: TGTGCCAGCAGTTTAGAGGGGACTCAAAACATTCAGTACTTC. Translating gives CASSLEGTQNIQYF.

This clonotype was counted between two and nine times. The V and J genes are TRBV5-1 and TRBJ1-2; D ambiguous. V gave up 6 bases and J gave up 1 base, with 16 bases separating them. The germline V gene has CDR1 SGHRS and CDR2 YFSETQ. The CDR3 runs 15 residues. The CDR3 region has the DNA TGCGCCAGCAACACGGGCCTCCAAGTTAACTATGGCTACACCTTC. This codes for CASNTGLQVNYGYTF.

This clonotype was found once. This rearrangement joins TRBV7-9 to TRBJ2-2, with D maybe TRBD1 (6 bases). CDR1 is SEHNR and CDR2 is FQNEAQ in the germline V gene (reference sequence). The CDR3 has 16 residues. Between the trimmed V and J ends, which lost 5 bases and 1 base, there was a span of 14 bases. DNA of the CDR3: TGTGCCAGCAGCCGGTTGGGGACATGGAACACCGGGGAGCTGTTTTTT. Amino acids: CASSRLGTWNTGELFF. Filled out from reference TRBV7-9 and TRBJ2-2, the complete variable domain reads DTGVSQNPRHKITKRGQNVTFRCDPISEHNRLYWYRQTLGQGPEFLTYFQNEAQLEKSRLLSDRFSAERPKGSFSTLEIQRTEQGDSAMYLCASSRLGTWNTGELFFGEGSRLTVL.

As concerns this clonotype: A much larger clone differs by one base, so this may be a read error. The chain employs TRBV12-3 or TRBV12-4 and TRBJ2-1; D is ambiguous. The CDR3 extends over 13 amino acids. CDR3 coding DNA: TGTGCCATCAGTCCCGCAGATGAGGAGTCGAGGTTCTTC. This sequence encodes CAISPADEESRFF.

The rearrangement links TRBV3-1 to TRBJ2-1; D uncertain. Germline assignment: CDR1 LGHDT and CDR2 YNNKEL (reference sequence). The CDR3 sequence is 16 residues long. V was pared by 0 bases and J by 0 bases, with 9 bases between. CDR3 DNA sequence: TGTGCCAGCAGCCAAGATCGGTCTAGCTCCTACAATGAGCAGTTCTTC. Residues: CASSQDRSSSYNEQFF.

This clonotype was counted only a few times. This could be a read error, since a much larger clone is one nucleotide away. The chain recombines TRBV28 with TRBJ2-5; a weak D match, TRBD1 (6 bases). Germline V CDR1 and CDR2: MDHEN, SYDVKM. This CDR3 spans 15 amino acids. The CDR3 nucleotides are TGTGTCAGCAGTTCGACAGGCCCGGCTCTGCGGGCCCAGTACTTC. The encoded protein is CVSSSTGPALRAQYF.

This clonotype was recorded at least ten times. V and J are TRBV6-1 and TRBJ1-2, with 7 bases matching TRBD1. The CDR3 loop spans 14 amino acids. J lost 10 bases, V lost 6 bases, and 14 bases had no gene match. CDR1 is MNHNS and CDR2 is SASEGT in the germline V gene. The CDR3 here is CASSLNPDRLNYTF. The CDR3 nucleotides are TGTGCCAGCAGCCTCAACCCGGACAGGCTAAACTACACCTTC.

This clonotype was detected ten times or more. This chain joins TRBV5-1 and TRBJ2-5; D gene uncertain. CDR1 and CDR2 from the germline V gene are SGHRS and YFSETQ. V lost 2 bases, J lost 4 bases, and 18 bases lay in between. The length of the CDR3 is 16 residues. CDR3 region: CASSFELPAFGETQYF. CDR3 DNA: TGCGCCAGCAGCTTTGAGCTCCCCGCGTTCGGAGAGACCCAGTACTTC.

About this clonotype: A much more abundant neighbour one base away suggests this may be a read error. The rearrangement links TRBV6-1 to TRBJ2-7; TRBD1 is a possible D gene (5 bases). V was cut by 5 bases and J by 3 bases, with 11 bases left in between. The CDR3 is 13 residues long. Per the germline V gene, CDR1 is MNHNS and CDR2 is SASEGT. DNA of the CDR3: TGTGCCAGCAGTAAAAGGGGCAACTACGAGCAGTACTTC. The encoded protein is CASSKRGNYEQYF.

V usage is TRBV9 and J usage is TRBJ2-7, with TRBD2 matching 11 bases. Germline CDR1 SGDLS, CDR2 YYNGEE. The CDR3 totals 16 residues. After removal of 0 bases from V and 1 base from J, the junction contained 3 bases not matched to a gene. DNA of the CDR3: TGTGCCAGCAGCGTAGGTAGCGGGGGGGGTTCCTACGAGCAGTACTTC. The encoded protein is CASSVGSGGGSYEQYF.

V and J are TRBV25-1 and TRBJ2-1; no reliable D call. The CDR3 loop spans 16 amino acids. The ends were cut back, 2 bases at V and 2 bases at J, with 13 bases in the middle. The germline V gene encodes CDR1 MGHDK and CDR2 SYGVNS. CDR3 bases: TGTGCCAGCAGTGAAGGTGTGGCGATTCCCTACAATGAGCAGTTCTTC. It encodes CASSEGVAIPYNEQFF.

Worth noting for this clonotype: A much bigger clone sits one base away, suggesting this may be a read error. J is TRBJ2-3 and V is TRBV27; 9 nucleotides line up with TRBD2. CDR1 and CDR2 from the germline V gene are MNHEY and SMNVEV (reference sequence). This CDR3 has 15 residues. As DNA, the CDR3 is TGTGCCAGCAGTTTCGGTAGCGGGAGCACAGGTACGCAGTATTTT. Protein: CASSFGSGSTGTQYF.